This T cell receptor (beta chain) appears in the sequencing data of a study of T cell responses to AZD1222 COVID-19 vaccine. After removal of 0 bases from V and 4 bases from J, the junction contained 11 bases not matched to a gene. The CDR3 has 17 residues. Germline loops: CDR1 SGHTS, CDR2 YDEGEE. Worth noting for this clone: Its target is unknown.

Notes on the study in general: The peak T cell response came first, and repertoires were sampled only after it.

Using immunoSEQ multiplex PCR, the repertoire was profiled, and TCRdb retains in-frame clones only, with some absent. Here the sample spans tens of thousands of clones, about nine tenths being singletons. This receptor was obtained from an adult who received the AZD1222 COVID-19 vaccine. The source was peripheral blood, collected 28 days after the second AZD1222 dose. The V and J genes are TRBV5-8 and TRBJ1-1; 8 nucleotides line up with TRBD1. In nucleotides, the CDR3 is TGTGCCAGCAGCTTGGTTCGCTCCCAGGGGGCTGGCACTGAAGCTTTCTTT. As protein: CASSLVRSQGAGTEAFF.